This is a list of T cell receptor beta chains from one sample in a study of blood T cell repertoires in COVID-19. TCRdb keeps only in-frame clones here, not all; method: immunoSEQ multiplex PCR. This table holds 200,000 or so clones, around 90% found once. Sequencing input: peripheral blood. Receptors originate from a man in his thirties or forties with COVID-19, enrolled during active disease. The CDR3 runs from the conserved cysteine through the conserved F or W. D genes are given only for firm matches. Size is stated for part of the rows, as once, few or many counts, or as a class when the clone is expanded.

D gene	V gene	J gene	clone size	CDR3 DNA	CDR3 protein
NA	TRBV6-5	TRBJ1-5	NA	TGTGCCAGCAGTTCCCACGTGGGGGGATACAATCAGCCCCAGCATTTT	CASSSHVGGYNQPQHF
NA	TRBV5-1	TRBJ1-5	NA	TGCGCCAGCAGCTTGGGCTGGGGGGGTAATCAGCCCCAGCATTTT	CASSLGWGGNQPQHF
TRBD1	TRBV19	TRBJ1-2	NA	TGTGCCAGTAGAAGGGGACAGATGTATGGCTACACCTTC	CASRRGQMYGYTF
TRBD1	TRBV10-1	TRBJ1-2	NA	TGCGCCAGCAAACGCCAGGGGGGCTATGGCTACACCTTC	CASKRQGGYGYTF
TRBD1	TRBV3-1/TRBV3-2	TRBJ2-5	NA	TGTGCCAGCAGCCAAGAGGGAACAGGGGGGGAGACCCAGTACTTC	CASSQEGTGGETQYF
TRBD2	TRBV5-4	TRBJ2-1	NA	TGTGCCAGCAGCTTGGGCGGGGGATATGAGCAGTTCTTC	CASSLGGGYEQFF
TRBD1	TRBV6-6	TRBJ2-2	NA	TGTGCCAGCAGTTTTGGGACAGATAACACCGGGGAGCTGTTTTTT	CASSFGTDNTGELFF
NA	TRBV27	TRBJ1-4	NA	TGTGCCAGCCGATTCACCGTGGGCAGAGCTAATGAAAAACTGTTTTTT	CASRFTVGRANEKLFF
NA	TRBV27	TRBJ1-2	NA	TGTGCCAGCAGTTTATCCCCGGAGGGCTATGGCTACACCTTC	CASSLSPEGYGYTF
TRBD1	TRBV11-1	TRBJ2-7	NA	TGTGCCAGCAGCTTAGAGGGACAGGGTTCCTACGAGCAGTACTTC	CASSLEGQGSYEQYF
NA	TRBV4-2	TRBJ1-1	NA	TGTGCCAGCAGCCAAGGGCAGGAGAACACTGAAGCTTTCTTT	CASSQGQENTEAFF
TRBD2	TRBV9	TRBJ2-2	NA	TGTGCCAGCAGCGTAGAGGGACTAGCGGCCGGGGAGCTGTTTTTT	CASSVEGLAAGELFF
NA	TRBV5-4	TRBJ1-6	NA	TGTGCCAGCAGCTCAGGTGGAGGCTCCTATAATTCACCCCTCCACTTT	CASSSGGGSYNSPLHF
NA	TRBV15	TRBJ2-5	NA	TGTGCCACCAGCAGGCAGGGCCAAGAGACCCAGTACTTC	CATSRQGQETQYF
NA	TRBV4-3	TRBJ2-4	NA	TGCGCCAGCAGCCAAGAAACAGGGTTGAACATTCAGTACTTC	CASSQETGLNIQYF
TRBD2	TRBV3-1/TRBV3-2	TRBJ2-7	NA	TGTGCCAGCAGCCAAGGACCCTCTAACCATCCTAGCGGGATCTACGAGCAGTACTTC	CASSQGPSNHPSGIYEQYF
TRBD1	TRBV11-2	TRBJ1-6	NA	TGTGCCAGCAGCTTCATCGGACAGGGCTCACCCCTCCACTTT	CASSFIGQGSPLHF
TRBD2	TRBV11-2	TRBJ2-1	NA	TGTGCCAGCAGCTCCCCGGGACTAGCGTCGTACAATGAGCAGTTCTTC	CASSSPGLASYNEQFF
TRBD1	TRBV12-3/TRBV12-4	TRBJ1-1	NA	TGTGCCAGCACTCCAGGGGGAAGGACTGAAGCTTTCTTT	CASTPGGRTEAFF
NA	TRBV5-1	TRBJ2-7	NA	TGCGCCAGCAGCTTTATTCCCAGCGGACCCTACGAGCAGTACTTC	CASSFIPSGPYEQYF
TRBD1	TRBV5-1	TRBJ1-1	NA	TGCGCCAGCAGCTCGACAGGGTTCACTGAAGCTTTCTTT	CASSSTGFTEAFF
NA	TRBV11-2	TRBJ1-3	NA	TGTGCCAGCAGCTTAGTCCCAGGGGCTGGAAACACCATATATTTT	CASSLVPGAGNTIYF
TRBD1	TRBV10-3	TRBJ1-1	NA	TGTGCCATCAGTGGACAGGGGAACACTGAAGCTTTCTTT	CAISGQGNTEAFF
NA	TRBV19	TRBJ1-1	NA	TGTGCCAGTAGTATTCGGAGGGGAAACACTGAAGCTTTCTTT	CASSIRRGNTEAFF
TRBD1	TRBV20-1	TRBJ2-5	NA	TGCAGCCCACAGGGGGGAGAGACCCAGTACTTC	CSPQGGETQYF
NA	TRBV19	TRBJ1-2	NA	TGTGCCAGTAGTATAGGAGTCCGGGGTAACTATGGCTACACCTTC	CASSIGVRGNYGYTF
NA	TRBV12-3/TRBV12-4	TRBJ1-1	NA	TGTGCCAGCATTAGGGGAATGAACACTGAAGCTTTCTTT	CASIRGMNTEAFF
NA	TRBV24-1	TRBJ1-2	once	TGTGCCACCAGTGATTCTACAGGACCCGGGTTGAACTATGGCTACACCTTC	CATSDSTGPGLNYGYTF
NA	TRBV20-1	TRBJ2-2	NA	TGCAGTGCCGGATATGAGGTGGAGCTGTTTTTT	CSAGYEVELFF
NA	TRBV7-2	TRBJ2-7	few	TGTGCCAGCAGCCGTATCGGGTGGACCTACGAGCAGTACTTC	CASSRIGWTYEQYF
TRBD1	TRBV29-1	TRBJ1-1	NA	TGCAGCGTTGTACAGGGGGGCACTGAAGCTTTCTTT	CSVVQGGTEAFF
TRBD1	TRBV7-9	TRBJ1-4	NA	TGTGCCAGCAGCTCCAACAGGGGAACTAATGAAAAACTGTTTTTT	CASSSNRGTNEKLFF
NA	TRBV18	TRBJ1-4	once	TGTGCCAGCTCCCCGGGGGAGCTAGAAAAACTGTTTTTT	CASSPGELEKLFF
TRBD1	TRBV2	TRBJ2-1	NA	TGTGCCAGCAGGAGGCGGACCGGGACAGGGGTTTCAGGGGAGCAGTTCTTC	CASRRRTGTGVSGEQFF
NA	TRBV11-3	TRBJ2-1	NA	TGTGCCAGCAGCTATACCCCCGGCGGATACAATGAGCAGTTCTTC	CASSYTPGGYNEQFF
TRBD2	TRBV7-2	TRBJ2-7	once	TGTGCCAGCAGCACCCAAGCGAAGACTAGCGGTTCTTACGAGCAGTACTTC	CASSTQAKTSGSYEQYF
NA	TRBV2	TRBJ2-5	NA	TGTGCCAGCACCCAACAAGAGACCCAGTACTTC	CASTQQETQYF
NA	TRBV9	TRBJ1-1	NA	TGTGCCAGTAATACCGGCGGGTACGCCACTGAAGCTTTCTTT	CASNTGGYATEAFF
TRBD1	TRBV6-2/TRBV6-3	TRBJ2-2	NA	TGTGCCAGCAGTGAGGCCGGGACAGGGAGGTTCGGGGAGCTGTTTTTT	CASSEAGTGRFGELFF
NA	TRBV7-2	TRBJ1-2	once	TGTGCCAGCAGCTTCTACAGGGATAACTATGGCTACACCTTC	CASSFYRDNYGYTF
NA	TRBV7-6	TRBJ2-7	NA	TGTGCCAGCAGCTCCCCGGGGGATAACTACGAGCAGTACTTC	CASSSPGDNYEQYF
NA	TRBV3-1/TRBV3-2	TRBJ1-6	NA	TGTGCCAGCAGCCAAGAGGGGCGGGGGGCATATAATTCACCCCTCCACTTT	CASSQEGRGAYNSPLHF
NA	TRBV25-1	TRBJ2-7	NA	TGTGCCAGCAGGTACCGGGACAAGCCCTACGAGCAGTACTTC	CASRYRDKPYEQYF
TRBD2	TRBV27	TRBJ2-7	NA	TGTGCCAGCAGACGAAAACTAGCGGGATCCTACGAGCAGTACTTC	CASRRKLAGSYEQYF
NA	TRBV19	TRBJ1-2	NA	TGTGCCAGTAGCCCTACAGGGTTATATGGCTACACCTTC	CASSPTGLYGYTF
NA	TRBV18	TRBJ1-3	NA	TGTGCCAGCTCACCACCTTTCAGTAAAGACTCTGGAAACACCATATATTTT	CASSPPFSKDSGNTIYF
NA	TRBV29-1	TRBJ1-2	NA	TGCAGCGTTTCGACAGCCCTCCCCTATGGCTACACCTTC	CSVSTALPYGYTF
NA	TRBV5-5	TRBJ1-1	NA	TGTGCCAGCAGCCTTCTCCAGTACACTGAAGCTTTCTTT	CASSLLQYTEAFF
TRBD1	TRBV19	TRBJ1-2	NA	TGTGCCAGTAGTGCGGGACAGGGGAGTGGCTACACCTTC	CASSAGQGSGYTF
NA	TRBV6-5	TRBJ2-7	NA	TGTGCCAGCAGTTCTCCAAACAGGGAAGAAGCTGAGCAGTACTTC	CASSSPNREEAEQYF
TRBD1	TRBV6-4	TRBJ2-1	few	TGTGCCAGCAGTGACTCAGGGGGACAGGGCGATGAGCAGTTCTTC	CASSDSGGQGDEQFF
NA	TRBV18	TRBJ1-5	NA	TGTGCCAGCTCACACGACTTTGATCAGCCCCAGCATTTT	CASSHDFDQPQHF
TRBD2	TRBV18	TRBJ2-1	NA	TGTGCCAGCTCACCTCTATCAGCGGGGCTTAACAATGAGCAGTTCTTC	CASSPLSAGLNNEQFF
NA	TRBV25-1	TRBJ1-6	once	TGTGCCAGCAGTGAGCAAACGACAGCCCGAAATTCACCCCTCCACTTT	CASSEQTTARNSPLHF